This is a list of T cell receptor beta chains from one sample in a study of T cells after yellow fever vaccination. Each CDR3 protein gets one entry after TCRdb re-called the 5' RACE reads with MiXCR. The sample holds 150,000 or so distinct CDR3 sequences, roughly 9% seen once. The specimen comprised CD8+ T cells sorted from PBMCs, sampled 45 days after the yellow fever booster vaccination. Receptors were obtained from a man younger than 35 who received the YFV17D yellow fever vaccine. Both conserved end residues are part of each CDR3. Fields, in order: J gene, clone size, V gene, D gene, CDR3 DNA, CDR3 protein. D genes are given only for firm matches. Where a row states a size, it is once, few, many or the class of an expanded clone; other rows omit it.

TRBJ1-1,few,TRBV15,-,TGTGCCACCAGCCCCGACAAGAACACTGAAGCTTTCTTT,CATSPDKNTEAFF
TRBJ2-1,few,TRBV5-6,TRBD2,TGTGCCAGCAGCCCCCCTCCGGGACTAGCGACCTACAATGAGCAGTTCTTC,CASSPPPGLATYNEQFF
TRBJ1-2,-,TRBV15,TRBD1,TGTGCCACCAGCAGCGGGACAGGGAGGTATTTCGGTGGCTACACCTTC,CATSSGTGRYFGGYTF
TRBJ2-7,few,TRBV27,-,TGTGCCAGCAGTTTATCGGCCGATTACGAGCAGTACTTC,CASSLSADYEQYF
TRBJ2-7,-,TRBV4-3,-,TGCGCCAGCAGCCAAGCGGTTCTTTTCTACGAGCAGTACTTC,CASSQAVLFYEQYF
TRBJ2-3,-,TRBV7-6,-,TGTGCCAGCAGCGACGGAGGAGTTTTGGGCACAGATACGCAGTATTTT,CASSDGGVLGTDTQYF
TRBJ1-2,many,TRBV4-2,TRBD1,TGTGCCAGCAGCCTTACGGACAGGGAGGGTGGCTACACCTTC,CASSLTDREGGYTF
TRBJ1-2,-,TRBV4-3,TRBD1,TGCGCCAGCAGCACTGTTGCTAGGGACAGGCCCGCTGTAGGGGGCCATGGCTACACCTTC,CASSTVARDRPAVGGHGYTF
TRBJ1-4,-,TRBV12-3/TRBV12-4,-,TGTGCCAGCAGCTCGGACGCCGAAAAACTGTTTTTT,CASSSDAEKLFF
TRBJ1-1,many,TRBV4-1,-,TGCGCCAGCAGCCAAGAAAGGGCAAACACTGAAGCTTTCTTT,CASSQERANTEAFF
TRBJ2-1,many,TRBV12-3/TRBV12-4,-,TGTGCCAGCAGTTTCAGGTCGTACAATGAGCAGTTCTTC,CASSFRSYNEQFF
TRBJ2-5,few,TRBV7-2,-,TGTGCCAGCAGCTCGCGTAGCAGGGGAGGTCTAGAGACCCAGTACTTC,CASSSRSRGGLETQYF
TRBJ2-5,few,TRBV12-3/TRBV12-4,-,TGTGCCAGCAGTTGGATGCGGGGCCGGGCCGACTACCAAGAGACCCAGTACTTC,CASSWMRGRADYQETQYF
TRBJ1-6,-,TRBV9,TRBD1,TGTGCCAGCAGCGCCGGGACAGTGCCCCTCCACTTT,CASSAGTVPLHF
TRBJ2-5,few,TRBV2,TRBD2,TGTGCCAGCAACGGACTAGCGGAATTACAAGAGACCCAGTACTTC,CASNGLAELQETQYF
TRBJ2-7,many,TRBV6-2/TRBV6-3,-,TGTGCCAGCGGGTACTCAGTACGCCACGAGCAGTACTTC,CASGYSVRHEQYF
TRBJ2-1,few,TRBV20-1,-,TGCAGTGCCGGCTGGTCGAACTCCTACAATGAGCAGTTCTTC,CSAGWSNSYNEQFF
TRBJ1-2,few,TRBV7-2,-,TGTGCCAGCAGCTTAGGAGCGCGGGAGAACTATGGCTACACCTTC,CASSLGARENYGYTF
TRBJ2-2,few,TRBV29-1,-,TGCAGCTCCGAGGGGGGTTGGGCCGGGGAGCTGTTTTTT,CSSEGGWAGELFF
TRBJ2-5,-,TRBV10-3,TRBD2,TGTGCCATCAGGGGCGACTCCGGGACTAGCGACATTGAGTACTTC,CAIRGDSGTSDIEYF
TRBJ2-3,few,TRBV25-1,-,TGTGCCAGCATCGCAGATACGCAGTATTTT,CASIADTQYF
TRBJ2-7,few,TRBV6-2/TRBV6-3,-,TGTGCCAGCAGTTCTAGGGGATCTAGCACCTACGAGCAGTACTTC,CASSSRGSSTYEQYF
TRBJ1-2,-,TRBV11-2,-,TGTGCCAGCAGACCCCTCGGGGAAAGCTATGGCTACACCTTC,CASRPLGESYGYTF